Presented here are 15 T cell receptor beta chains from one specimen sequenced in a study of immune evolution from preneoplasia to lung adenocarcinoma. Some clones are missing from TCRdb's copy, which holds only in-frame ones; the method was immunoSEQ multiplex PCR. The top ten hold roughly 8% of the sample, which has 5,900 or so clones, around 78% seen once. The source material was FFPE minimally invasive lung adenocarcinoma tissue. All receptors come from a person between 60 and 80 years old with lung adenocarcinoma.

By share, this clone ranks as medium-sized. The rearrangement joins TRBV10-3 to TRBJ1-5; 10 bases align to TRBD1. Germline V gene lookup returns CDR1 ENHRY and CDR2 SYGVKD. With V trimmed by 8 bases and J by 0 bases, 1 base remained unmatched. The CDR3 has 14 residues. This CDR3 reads CAIGTGDSNQPQHF. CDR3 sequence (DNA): TGTGCCATCGGGACAGGGGATAGCAATCAGCCCCAGCATTTT.

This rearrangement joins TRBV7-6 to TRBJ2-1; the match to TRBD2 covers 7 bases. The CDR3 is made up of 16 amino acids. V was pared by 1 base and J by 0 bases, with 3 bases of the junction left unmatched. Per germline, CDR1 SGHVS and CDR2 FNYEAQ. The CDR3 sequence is CASSLEAGASYNEQFF. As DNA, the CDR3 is TGTGCCAGCAGCTTAGAGGCGGGAGCCTCCTACAATGAGCAGTTCTTC. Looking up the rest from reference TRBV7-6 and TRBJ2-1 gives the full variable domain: GAGVSQSPRYKVTKRGQDVALRCDPISGHVSLYWYRQALGQGPEFLTYFNYEAQQDKSGLPNDRFSAERPEGSISTLTIQRTEQRDSAMYRCASSLEAGASYNEQFFGPGTRLTVL.

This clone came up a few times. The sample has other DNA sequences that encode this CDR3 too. CDR3 loop: CASSFGTRSYEQYF. The CDR3 nucleotides are TGTGCCAGCAGCTTTGGAACTAGAAGCTACGAGCAGTACTTC. V and J are TRBV11-3 and TRBJ2-7; possibly TRBD2 for D (5 bases). Germline V CDR1 and CDR2: SGHNT, YENEEA. The CDR3 spans 14 residues. V lost 3 bases and J lost 3, with 12 bases in between.

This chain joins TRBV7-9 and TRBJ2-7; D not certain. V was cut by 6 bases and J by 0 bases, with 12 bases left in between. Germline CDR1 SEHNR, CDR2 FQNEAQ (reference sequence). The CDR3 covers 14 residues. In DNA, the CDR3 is TGTGCCAGCAGTCTAAGCCAGAGCTCCTACGAGCAGTACTTC. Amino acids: CASSLSQSSYEQYF.

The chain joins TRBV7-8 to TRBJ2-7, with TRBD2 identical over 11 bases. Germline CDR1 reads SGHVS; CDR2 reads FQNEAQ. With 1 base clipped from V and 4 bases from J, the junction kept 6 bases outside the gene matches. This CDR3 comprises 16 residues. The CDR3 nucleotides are TGTGCCAGCAGCTTAGTAGGGACTAGCGGATATTACGAGCAGTACTTC. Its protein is CASSLVGTSGYYEQYF.

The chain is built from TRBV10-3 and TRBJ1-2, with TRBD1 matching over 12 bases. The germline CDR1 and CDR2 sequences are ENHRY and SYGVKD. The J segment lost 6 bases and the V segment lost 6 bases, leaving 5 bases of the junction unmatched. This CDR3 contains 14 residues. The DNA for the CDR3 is TGTGCCATCAGGGAGGGACAGGGGGCCGATGGCTACACCTTC. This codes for CAIREGQGADGYTF.

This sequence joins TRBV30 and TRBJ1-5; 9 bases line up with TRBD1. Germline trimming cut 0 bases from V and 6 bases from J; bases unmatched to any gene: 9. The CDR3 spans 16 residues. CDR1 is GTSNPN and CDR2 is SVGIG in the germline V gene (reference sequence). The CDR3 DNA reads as TGTGCCTGGAGTGTCCTGGACAGGGGTGAGGCTCAGCCCCAGCATTTT. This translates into CAWSVLDRGEAQPQHF.

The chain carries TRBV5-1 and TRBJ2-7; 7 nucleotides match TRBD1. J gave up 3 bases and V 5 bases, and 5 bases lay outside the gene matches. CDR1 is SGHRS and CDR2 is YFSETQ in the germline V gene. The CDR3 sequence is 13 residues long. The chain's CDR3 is CASSLSGGYEQYF. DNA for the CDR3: TGCGCCAGCAGTTTGTCAGGGGGCTACGAGCAGTACTTC.

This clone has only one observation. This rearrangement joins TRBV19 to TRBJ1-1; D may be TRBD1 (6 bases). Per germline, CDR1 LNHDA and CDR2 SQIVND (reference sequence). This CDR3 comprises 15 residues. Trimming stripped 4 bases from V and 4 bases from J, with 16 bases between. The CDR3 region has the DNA TGTGCCAGTAGTACTCGGACAGTGGGGTTCACTGAAGCTTTCTTT. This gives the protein CASSTRTVGFTEAFF. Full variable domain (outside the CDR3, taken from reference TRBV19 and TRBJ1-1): DGGITQSPKYLFRKEGQNVTLSCEQNLNHDAMYWYRQDPGQGLRLIYYSQIVNDFQKGDIAEGYSVSREKKESFPLTVTSAQKNPTAFYLCASSTRTVGFTEAFFGQGTRLTVV.

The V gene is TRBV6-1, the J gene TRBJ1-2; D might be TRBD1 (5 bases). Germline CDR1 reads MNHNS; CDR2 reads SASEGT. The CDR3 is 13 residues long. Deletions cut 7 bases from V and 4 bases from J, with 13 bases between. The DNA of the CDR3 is TGTGCCAGCACCCTCTTCGGGACCTATGGCTACACCTTC. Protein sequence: CASTLFGTYGYTF.

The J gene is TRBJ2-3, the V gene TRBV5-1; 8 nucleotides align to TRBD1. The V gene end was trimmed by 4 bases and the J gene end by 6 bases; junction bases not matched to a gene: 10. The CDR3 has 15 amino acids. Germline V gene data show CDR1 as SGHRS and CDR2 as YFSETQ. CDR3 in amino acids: CASSTQGTGRDTQYF. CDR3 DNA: TGCGCCAGCAGCACCCAGGGGACAGGCAGGGATACGCAGTATTTT. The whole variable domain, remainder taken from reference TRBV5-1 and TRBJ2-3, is KAGVTQTPRYLIKTRGQQVTLSCSPISGHRSVSWYQQTPGQGLQFLFEYFSETQRNKGNFPGRFSGRQFSNSRSEMNVSTLELGDSALYLCASSTQGTGRDTQYFGPGTRLTVL.

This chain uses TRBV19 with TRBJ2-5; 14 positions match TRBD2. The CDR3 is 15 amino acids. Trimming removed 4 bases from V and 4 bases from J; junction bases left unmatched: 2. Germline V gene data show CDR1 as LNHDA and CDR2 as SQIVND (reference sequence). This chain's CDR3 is CASSTGTSGRETQYF. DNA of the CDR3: TGTGCCAGTAGTACCGGGACTAGCGGGAGAGAGACCCAGTACTTC.

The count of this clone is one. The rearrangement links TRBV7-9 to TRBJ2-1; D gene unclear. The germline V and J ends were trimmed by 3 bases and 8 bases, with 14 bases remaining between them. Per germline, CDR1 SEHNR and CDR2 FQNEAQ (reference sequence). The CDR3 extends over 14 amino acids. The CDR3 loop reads CASSFLEVADEQFF. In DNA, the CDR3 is TGTGCCAGCAGCTTTTTAGAGGTTGCGGATGAGCAGTTCTTC.

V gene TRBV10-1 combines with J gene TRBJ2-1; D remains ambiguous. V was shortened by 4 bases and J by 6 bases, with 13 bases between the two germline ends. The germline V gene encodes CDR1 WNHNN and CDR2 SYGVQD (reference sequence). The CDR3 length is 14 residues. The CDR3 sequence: CASSGSGPSNEQFF. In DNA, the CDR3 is TGCGCCAGCAGTGGCTCCGGGCCCTCCAATGAGCAGTTCTTC.

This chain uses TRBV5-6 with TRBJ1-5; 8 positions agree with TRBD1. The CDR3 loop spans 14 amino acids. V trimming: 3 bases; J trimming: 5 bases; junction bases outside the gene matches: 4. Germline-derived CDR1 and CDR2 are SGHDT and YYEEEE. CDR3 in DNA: TGTGCCAGCAGCTCGACAGGGGAGGATCAGCCCCAGCATTTT. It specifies CASSSTGEDQPQHF.